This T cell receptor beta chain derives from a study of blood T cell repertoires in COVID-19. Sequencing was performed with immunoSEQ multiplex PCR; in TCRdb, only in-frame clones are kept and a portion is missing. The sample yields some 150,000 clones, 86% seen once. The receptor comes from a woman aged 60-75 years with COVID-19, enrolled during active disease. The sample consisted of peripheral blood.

This chain's CDR3 is CASKGLGSSYEQYF. In DNA, the CDR3 is TGTGCCAGCAAGGGGCTCGGCAGCTCCTACGAGCAGTACTTC. This rearrangement joins TRBV25-1 to TRBJ2-7; possible D gene TRBD1, 5 bases. Germline V gene sequence: CDR1 MGHDK, CDR2 SYGVNS. This CDR3 is 14 amino acids long. Trimming pared 7 bases from V and 0 bases from J, leaving 13 bases between.